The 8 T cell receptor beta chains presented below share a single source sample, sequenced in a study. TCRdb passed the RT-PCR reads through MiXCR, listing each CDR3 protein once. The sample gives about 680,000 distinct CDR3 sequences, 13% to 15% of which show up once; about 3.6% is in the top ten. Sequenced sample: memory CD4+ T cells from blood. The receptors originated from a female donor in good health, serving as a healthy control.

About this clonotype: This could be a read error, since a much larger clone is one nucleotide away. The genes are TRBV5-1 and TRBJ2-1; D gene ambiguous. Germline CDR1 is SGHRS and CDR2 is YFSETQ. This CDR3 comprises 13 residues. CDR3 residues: CASSLSPLNKQFF. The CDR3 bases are TGCGCCAGCAGCTTGAGTCCCCTCAATAAGCAGTTCTTC.

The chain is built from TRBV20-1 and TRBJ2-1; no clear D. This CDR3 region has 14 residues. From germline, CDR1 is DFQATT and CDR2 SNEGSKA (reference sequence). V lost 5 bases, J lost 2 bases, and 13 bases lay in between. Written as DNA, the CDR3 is TGCAGTGCTCCAGCTTCTGGGACCTACAATGAGCAGTTCTTC. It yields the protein CSAPASGTYNEQFF.

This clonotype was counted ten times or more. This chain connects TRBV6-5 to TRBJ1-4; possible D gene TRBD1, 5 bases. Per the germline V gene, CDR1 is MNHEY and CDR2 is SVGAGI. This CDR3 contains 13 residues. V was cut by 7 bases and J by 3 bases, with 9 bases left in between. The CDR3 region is CASTREPNEKLFF. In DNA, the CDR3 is TGTGCCAGCACCAGGGAGCCTAATGAAAAACTGTTTTTT.

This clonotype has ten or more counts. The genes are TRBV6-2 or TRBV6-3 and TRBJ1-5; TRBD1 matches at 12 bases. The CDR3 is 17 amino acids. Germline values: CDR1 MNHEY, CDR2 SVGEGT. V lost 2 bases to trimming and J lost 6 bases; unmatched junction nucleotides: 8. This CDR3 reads CASSYGGGQGASQPQHF. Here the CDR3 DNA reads TGTGCCAGCAGTTACGGCGGGGGACAGGGGGCTAGTCAGCCCCAGCATTTT.

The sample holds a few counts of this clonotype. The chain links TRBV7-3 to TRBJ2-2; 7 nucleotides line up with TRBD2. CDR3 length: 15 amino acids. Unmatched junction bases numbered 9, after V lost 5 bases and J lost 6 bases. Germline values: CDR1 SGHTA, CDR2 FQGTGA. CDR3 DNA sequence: TGTGCCAGCAGCCTCACGGGAGGCGGGTCCGGGGAGCTGTTTTTT. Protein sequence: CASSLTGGGSGELFF.

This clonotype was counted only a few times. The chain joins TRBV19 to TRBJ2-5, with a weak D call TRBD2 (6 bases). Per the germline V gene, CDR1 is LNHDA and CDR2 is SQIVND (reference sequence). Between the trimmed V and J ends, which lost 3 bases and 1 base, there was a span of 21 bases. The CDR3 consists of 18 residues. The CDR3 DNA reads TGTGCCAGTAGTATCTCCGGGAGTGCCGGCACCGGCCAAGAGACCCAGTACTTC. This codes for CASSISGSAGTGQETQYF.

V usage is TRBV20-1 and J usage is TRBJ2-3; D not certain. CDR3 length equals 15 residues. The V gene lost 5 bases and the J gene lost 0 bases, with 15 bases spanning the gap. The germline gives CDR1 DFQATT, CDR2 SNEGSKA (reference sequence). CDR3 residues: CSAQEFSASTDTQYF. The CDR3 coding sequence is TGCAGTGCTCAGGAGTTCTCGGCCAGCACAGATACGCAGTATTTT.

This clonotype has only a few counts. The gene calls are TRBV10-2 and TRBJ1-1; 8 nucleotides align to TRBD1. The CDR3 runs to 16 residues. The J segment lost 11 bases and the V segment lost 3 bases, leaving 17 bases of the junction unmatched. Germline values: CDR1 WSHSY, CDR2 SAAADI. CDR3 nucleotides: TGCGCCAGCAGTGAATTTTGGACAGGGCAGCTCCCGGGCGCTTTCTTT. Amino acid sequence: CASSEFWTGQLPGAFF.